Each of the 32 T cell receptor beta chains below was sequenced from the same sample in a study of blood T cells in healthy people across ages. With a J-beta primer mix and a sample-barcoded 5' primer, a second PCR ran about 7 to 12 cycles. TCRdb re-called the 5' RACE reads through MiXCR, storing one row per CDR3 protein. This table holds about 780,000 distinct CDR3 sequences, about 46% found once. Sequencing was done on a sample of blood. The receptors stem from a man older than 75 in good health.

This clonotype was observed a handful of times. The V call is TRBV4-3, the J call TRBJ2-1, with 11 bases identical to TRBD2. From germline, CDR1 is LGHNA and CDR2 YSLEER. The CDR3 is 21 amino acids. The V segment lost 0 bases and the J segment 2 bases; nucleotides outside the gene matches: 15. CDR3: CASSQERDSGRVGLAYNEQFF. The CDR3 coding sequence is TGCGCCAGCAGCCAAGAAAGGGATAGCGGGAGGGTAGGTTTGGCCTACAATGAGCAGTTCTTC.

This clonotype was seen more than once but under ten times. The rearrangement links TRBV10-3 to TRBJ1-2, with 8 bases lining up with TRBD1. CDR1 and CDR2 from the germline V gene are ENHRY and SYGVKD. V lost 5 bases and J lost 7; bases outside the gene matches: 6. The CDR3 is 13 amino acids. CDR3 loop: CAISQDREFGYTF. CDR3 in DNA: TGTGCCATCAGTCAGGACAGGGAGTTTGGCTACACCTTC.

The genes are TRBV5-6 and TRBJ2-1; TRBD2 matches at 9 bases. V gave up 0 bases and J gave up 1 base; unmatched junction bases: 8. This CDR3 is 18 amino acids long. Germline V lookup: CDR1 SGHDT, CDR2 YYEEEE. The CDR3 sequence is CASSLAWREGGSYNEQFF. Here the CDR3 DNA reads TGTGCCAGCAGCTTGGCTTGGCGGGAGGGAGGTTCCTACAATGAGCAGTTCTTC.

This chain uses TRBV7-3 with TRBJ2-3; TRBD2 matches 8 bases. This CDR3 is 15 amino acids long. Germline V CDR1 and CDR2: SGHTA, FQGTGA. The V segment lost 2 bases and the J segment 2 bases; nucleotides outside the gene matches: 3. CDR3 region: CASSLVLAATDTQYF. The CDR3 DNA sequence: TGTGCCAGCAGCTTAGTACTAGCGGCCACAGATACGCAGTATTTT.

The J gene is TRBJ2-7, the V gene TRBV4-1; D ambiguous. Trimming left V 1 base short and J 6 bases short, with 10 bases between. There are 13 residues in the CDR3. Germline CDR1 and CDR2: MGHRA and YSYEKL. DNA for the CDR3: TGCGCCAGCAGCCAAGGTAGTTCTCGCGAGCAGTACTTC. Amino acids: CASSQGSSREQYF.

The CDR3 coding sequence is TGTGCCAGCAGTCCCCTCCCTCAGGGGGCGGTGGGGTACGAGCAGTACTTC. The encoded protein is CASSPLPQGAVGYEQYF. The genes are TRBV28 and TRBJ2-7; TRBD1 matches at 8 bases. This CDR3 has 17 residues. After removal of 5 bases from V and 4 bases from J, the junction contained 16 bases not matched to a gene. Germline assignment: CDR1 MDHEN and CDR2 SYDVKM.

The J gene is TRBJ2-3, the V gene TRBV6-6; 7 nucleotides agree with TRBD2. The CDR3 sequence is 14 residues long. Germline-derived CDR1 and CDR2 are MNHNY and SVGAGI (reference sequence). With 7 bases clipped from V and 4 bases from J, the junction kept 8 bases outside the gene matches. For the CDR3, the DNA is TGTGCCAGCAACCTCGGACTAGGGCCAGATACGCAGTATTTT. Encoded protein: CASNLGLGPDTQYF.

This clonotype was seen more than once but under ten times. This could be a read error, since a much larger clone is one nucleotide away. The chain couples TRBV29-1 to TRBJ2-7, with 9 bases matching TRBD1. V trimming: 3 bases; J trimming: 5 bases; junction bases outside the gene matches: 2. From germline, CDR1 is SQVTM and CDR2 ANQGSEA. The CDR3 is 12 residues long. CDR3 sequence: CSVEGQGDEQYF. DNA of the CDR3: TGCAGCGTTGAGGGACAGGGCGACGAGCAGTACTTC.

The chain employs TRBV10-3 and TRBJ2-3; the D call may be TRBD1 or TRBD2 (5 bases each). Looked up from germline, CDR1 is ENHRY and CDR2 is SYGVKD. The CDR3 is 11 residues long. The V gene lost 3 bases and the J gene lost 13 bases, with 11 bases spanning the gap. The CDR3 reads CAISDGTREYF. The CDR3 region has the DNA TGTGCCATCAGTGACGGGACCAGGGAGTATTTT.

V is TRBV7-3 and J is TRBJ2-2; 8 positions agree with TRBD1. From germline, CDR1 is SGHTA and CDR2 FQGTGA. This CDR3 contains 17 residues. Trimming took 6 bases from V and 0 from J; bases not matched to a gene: 9. CDR3 sequence: CASRSGGRIANTGELFF. CDR3 coding DNA: TGTGCCAGCAGGTCAGGGGGCCGGATAGCGAACACCGGGGAGCTGTTTTTT.

This clonotype was recorded at least ten times. A read error is possible here, since a much larger clone lies one base away. The chain uses TRBV7-2 and TRBJ2-5, with 7 positions matching TRBD1. Germline CDR1 reads SGHTA; CDR2 reads FQGNSA. V lost 5 bases, J lost 11 bases, and 14 bases stayed unmatched. The CDR3 loop spans 14 amino acids. The CDR3 DNA follows: TGTGCCAGCAGCGTGAGACAGGGCCAAGGGGAGCAGTACTTC. Translating gives CASSVRQGQGEQYF.

This clonotype occurred once. This chain links TRBV9 with TRBJ2-1; a weak D match, TRBD1 (5 bases). The CDR3 runs to 12 residues. V was clipped by 3 bases and J by 6 bases, with 7 bases between them. Per germline, CDR1 SGDLS and CDR2 YYNGEE. DNA of the CDR3: TGTGCCAGCAGCGGTGACAGCAATGAGCAGTTCTTC. This codes for CASSGDSNEQFF.

The V gene is TRBV29-1, the J gene TRBJ2-1; a possible D gene is TRBD1 (6 bases). Germline CDR1 is SQVTM and CDR2 is ANQGSEA. Trimming stripped 6 bases from V and 0 bases from J, with 12 bases between. This CDR3 is built from 14 residues. Here the CDR3 reads CSVRDINSYNEQFF. The DNA for the CDR3 is TGCAGCGTCCGGGACATAAACTCCTACAATGAGCAGTTCTTC.

The rearrangement uses TRBV20-1 and TRBJ2-3; D call uncertain. Trimming removed 3 bases at V and 1 base at J, with 8 bases between. The CDR3 consists of 13 residues. Germline V gene lookup returns CDR1 DFQATT and CDR2 SNEGSKA (reference sequence). The DNA for the CDR3 is TGCAGTGCTAGTTATCCCGGCACAGATACGCAGTATTTT. It yields the protein CSASYPGTDTQYF.

V is TRBV3-1 and J is TRBJ1-6; no clear D gene. This CDR3 spans 13 amino acids. The V and J ends lost 3 bases and 10 bases respectively, with 10 bases between them. Germline CDR1 and CDR2: LGHDT and YNNKEL (reference sequence). The CDR3 DNA reads TGTGCCAGCAGCCACCGAAGTGGGTCACCCCTCCACTTT. Amino acids: CASSHRSGSPLHF.

This chain connects TRBV5-1 to TRBJ2-7; the D gene is possibly TRBD2 (5 bases). V was cut by 4 bases and J by 7 bases, with 24 bases left in between. CDR1 and CDR2 (germline): SGHRS, YFSETQ. The CDR3 spans 16 residues. CDR3 region: CASSPDTTLAGGEQYF. The DNA of the CDR3 is TGCGCCAGCAGCCCTGACACTACTCTGGCAGGCGGGGAGCAGTACTTC.

V is TRBV4-3 and J is TRBJ2-3; perhaps TRBD1 as D (6 bases). Between the trimmed V and J ends, which lost 0 bases and 1 base, there was a span of 11 bases. The CDR3 extends over 16 amino acids. Looked up from germline, CDR1 is LGHNA and CDR2 is YSLEER. CDR3 DNA: TGCGCCAGCAGCCAAGAGGGGGCAGGGGGCACAGATACGCAGTATTTT. Its protein is CASSQEGAGGTDTQYF.

V usage is TRBV15 and J usage is TRBJ2-1, with D possibly TRBD1 on 5 matching bases. The CDR3 runs 15 residues. V lost 3 bases to trimming and J lost 3 bases, with 12 bases between them. Germline V gene data show CDR1 as LNHNV and CDR2 as YYDKDF (reference sequence). CDR3 in DNA: TGTGCCACCAGCAGGTTCAGGGAAGGCTACAATGAGCAGTTCTTC. It codes for CATSRFREGYNEQFF.

This clonotype was counted between two and nine times. This sequence joins TRBV20-1 and TRBJ2-4; 7 bases align to TRBD2. The DNA end is a closer match to TRBJ2-7, so the J assignment may be wrong. CDR3 length: 12 amino acids. CDR1 and CDR2 from the germline V gene are DFQATT and SNEGSKA (reference sequence). CDR3 protein: CSARWEGYEQYF. Written as DNA, the CDR3 is TGCAGTGCTAGGTGGGAGGGCTACGAGCAGTACTTC.

This clonotype has a count of ten or more. The chain recombines TRBV12-3 or TRBV12-4 with TRBJ2-5; the D is unclear. The CDR3 covers 11 residues. V gave up 6 bases and J gave up 2 bases, with 4 bases separating them. In nucleotides, the CDR3 is TGTGCCAGCAGCGAACAAGAGACCCAGTACTTC. This translates into CASSEQETQYF.

This clonotype was detected only a few times. A much bigger clone sits one base away, suggesting this may be a read error. The rearrangement links TRBV5-4 to TRBJ2-7; 7 nucleotides agree with TRBD1. J gave up 3 bases and V 4 bases, and 4 bases lay outside the gene matches. Germline CDR1 is SGHNT and CDR2 is YYREEE (reference sequence). The CDR3 consists of 13 residues. CDR3 coding DNA: TGTGCCAGCAGCGCCAGGGACAGCTACGAGCAGTACTTC. Translation: CASSARDSYEQYF.

This chain joins TRBV4-3 and TRBJ2-5; D is unresolved. Per germline, CDR1 LGHNA and CDR2 YSLEER. This CDR3 spans 15 amino acids. Trimming left V 3 bases short and J 2 bases short, with 13 bases between. The CDR3 spells CASSHSVGRQETQYF. CDR3 nucleotides: TGCGCCAGCAGCCACTCCGTCGGCCGTCAAGAGACCCAGTACTTC.

This clonotype has just a few counts. The rearrangement links TRBV21-1 to TRBJ2-3; the listed D gene, TRBD2, was not tested against the DNA. TRBV21-1 counts as a pseudogene. The length of the CDR3 is 18 residues. CDR3 region: CASSNSAGLAVYTDTQYF. The CDR3 DNA follows: TGTGCCAGCAGCAACTCCGCGGGACTAGCGGTTTACACAGATACGCAGTATTTT.

CDR3 residues: CASSSIGGDTDTQYF. The CDR3 DNA sequence: TGTGCCAGCAGCTCCATTGGGGGCGACACAGATACGCAGTATTTT. The chain joins TRBV4-2 to TRBJ2-3, with D perhaps matching TRBD1 (6 bases). Trimming shortened V by 5 bases and J by 2 bases, and 14 bases separated the two germline ends. Germline V CDR1 and CDR2: LGHNA, YNFKEQ. The CDR3 sequence is 15 residues long.

The rearrangement uses TRBV6-2 or TRBV6-3 and TRBJ2-7, with TRBD2 identical over 11 bases. Germline V gene lookup returns CDR1 MNHEY and CDR2 SVGEGT. V was clipped by 7 bases and J by 5 bases; unmatched bases: 10. The length of the CDR3 is 15 residues. The CDR3 sequence is CASTVFSGRANEQYF. In DNA, the CDR3 is TGTGCCAGCACCGTATTTAGCGGGAGGGCCAACGAGCAGTACTTC.

The CDR3 spells CSAEIAALYNEQFF. The CDR3 DNA follows: TGCAGTGCTGAAATAGCGGCACTCTACAATGAGCAGTTCTTC. This chain links TRBV20-1 with TRBJ2-1; possible D gene TRBD2, 6 bases. Per the germline V gene, CDR1 is DFQATT and CDR2 is SNEGSKA (reference sequence). The CDR3 loop spans 14 amino acids. The V end lost 5 bases, the J end lost 3 bases, and 14 bases lay between the germline ends.

This clonotype came up a few times. This chain uses TRBV20-1 with TRBJ1-1; D not resolved. From germline, CDR1 is DFQATT and CDR2 SNEGSKA (reference sequence). The CDR3 has 12 amino acids. V lost 0 bases to trimming and J lost 6 bases, with 8 bases between them. The CDR3 spells CSARDELPEAFF. DNA of the CDR3: TGCAGTGCTAGAGATGAGTTGCCTGAAGCTTTCTTT.

This clonotype was observed a few times. The gene calls are TRBV4-2 and TRBJ1-4; the D gene is possibly TRBD1 (5 bases). CDR1 and CDR2 from the germline V gene are LGHNA and YNFKEQ. With 4 bases removed from V and 7 bases from J, the gap between germline ends came to 16 bases. This CDR3 region has 15 residues. The DNA of the CDR3 is TGTGCCAGCAGCCTAAGACTCCGGGGGAGTGAAAAACTGTTTTTT. It yields the protein CASSLRLRGSEKLFF.

The table lists this clonotype with a count of one. This rearrangement joins TRBV20-1 to TRBJ2-5; weak D call: TRBD2 (6 bases). V lost 5 bases, J lost 5 bases, and 18 bases lay in between. This CDR3 is built from 14 residues. Germline V gene data show CDR1 as DFQATT and CDR2 as SNEGSKA (reference sequence). This CDR3 reads CSAGVAGRSETQYF. The CDR3 DNA sequence: TGCAGTGCTGGGGTTGCGGGACGAAGCGAGACCCAGTACTTC.

V and J are TRBV25-1 and TRBJ2-4; 7 positions agree with TRBD1. Germline V gene lookup returns CDR1 MGHDK and CDR2 SYGVNS. The CDR3 spans 14 residues. Trimming cost V 3 bases and J 6 bases; bases outside gene matches: 5. In DNA, the CDR3 is TGTGCCAGCAGTGAGGGACAGAGCTTAAACATTCAGTACTTC. Protein sequence: CASSEGQSLNIQYF.

This clonotype was found a few times. The DNA for the CDR3 is TGTGCCAGCACCGGACATCCCCAGAGGGAGACCCAGTACTTC. Its protein product is CASTGHPQRETQYF. V gene TRBV6-1 combines with J gene TRBJ2-4, with D possibly TRBD1 on 5 matching bases. The assigned J gene may be wrong: the sequence end matches TRBJ2-5 better. The CDR3 totals 14 residues. In germline, CDR1 is MNHNS, CDR2 SASEGT.

This clonotype occurred many times. The rearrangement uses TRBV20-1 and TRBJ2-5; D call uncertain. Germline CDR1 reads DFQATT; CDR2 reads SNEGSKA (reference sequence). Trimming pared 0 bases from V and 2 bases from J, leaving 10 bases between. This CDR3 contains 14 residues. The CDR3 region has the DNA TGCAGTGCTAGAGACCTAAGCAAACAAGAGACCCAGTACTTC. As protein: CSARDLSKQETQYF.